What follows describes a single T cell receptor beta chain. This specimen comes from a study of control samples from healthy donors and cancer patients. The CDR3 has 16 amino acids. V was cut by 4 bases and J by 0 bases, with 11 bases left in between. Germline V gene sequence: CDR1 SGHNT, CDR2 YYREEE (reference sequence). The data were produced by immunoSEQ multiplex PCR, yet TCRdb's version contains in-frame clones alone and is incomplete. This table holds about 35,000 clones, 80% to 95% found once. Sequenced input: PBMCs. The source of this sequence is a man aged 35 to 55 with colorectal cancer. The chain carries TRBV5-4 and TRBJ2-6, with D possibly being TRBD1 (5 bases). CDR3 nucleotide sequence: TGTGCCAGCAGCATACAGGTATACTCTGGGGCCAACGTCCTGACTTTC. This translates into CASSIQVYSGANVLTF.